This T cell receptor (beta chain) was captured in a study of T cells after yellow fever vaccination. TCRdb redid the calling of the 5' RACE reads with MiXCR, one entry per CDR3 protein. The table lists around 180,000 distinct CDR3 sequences, about 6% of them singletons. This CDR3 has 15 amino acids. Looked up from germline, CDR1 is SGHTA and CDR2 is FQGNSA. The ends were cut back, 0 bases at V and 6 bases at J, with 12 bases in the middle. This clonotype was counted many times. Sequenced here: CD4+ T cells sorted from PBMCs, sampled on the day of the first yellow fever vaccination. The sequence was obtained from a man younger than 35 who received the YFV17D yellow fever vaccine. The chain couples TRBV7-2 to TRBJ2-1; D tentatively reads TRBD1 or TRBD2 (5 bases each). This chain's CDR3 is CASSLAGVVGNEQFF. In nucleotides, the CDR3 is TGTGCCAGCAGCTTAGCGGGGGTGGTGGGCAATGAGCAGTTCTTC.